This TCR beta chain was observed in a study of T cells in localized non-small cell lung cancer. Study-wide results and limits: Because researchers sequenced only one region of the tumor, heterogeneity is still possible.

Points on this clone: Its antigen is unknown.

Assay used: immunoSEQ multiplex PCR; TCRdb lists only in-frame clones, some missing. This sample has almost 20,000 clones, with around nine tenths found just once. Germline V gene lookup returns CDR1 MNHNS and CDR2 SASEGT. V was pared by 7 bases and J by 1 base, with 14 bases between. The CDR3 runs 14 residues. This clonotype was obtained from a man aged 35-75 years with stage I lung adenocarcinoma. The material was peripheral blood, obtained before any cancer treatment. The J gene is TRBJ2-7, the V gene TRBV6-1; possible D gene TRBD1, 5 bases. The CDR3 bases are TGTGCCAGCATGGTGACAGATATATCCTACGAGCAGTACTTC. Amino acids: CASMVTDISYEQYF.